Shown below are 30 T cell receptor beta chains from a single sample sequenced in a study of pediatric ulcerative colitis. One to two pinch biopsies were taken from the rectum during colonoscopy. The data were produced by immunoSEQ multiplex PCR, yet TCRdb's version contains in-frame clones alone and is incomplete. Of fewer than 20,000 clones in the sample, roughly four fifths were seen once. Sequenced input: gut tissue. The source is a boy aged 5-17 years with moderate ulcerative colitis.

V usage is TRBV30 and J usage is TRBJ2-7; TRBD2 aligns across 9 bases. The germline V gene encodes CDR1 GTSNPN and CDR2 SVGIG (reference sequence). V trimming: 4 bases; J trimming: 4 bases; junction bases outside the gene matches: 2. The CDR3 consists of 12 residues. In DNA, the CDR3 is TGTGCCTGGACTAGCGGGGATTACGAGCAGTACTTC. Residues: CAWTSGDYEQYF.

Here the CDR3 reads CASSLDGDYGYTF. The CDR3 DNA sequence: TGCGCCAGCAGCTTGGACGGCGACTATGGCTACACCTTC. The chain is built from TRBV5-1 and TRBJ1-2, with D unresolved. CDR3 length equals 13 residues. Trimming pared 0 bases from V and 3 bases from J, leaving 6 bases between. From germline, CDR1 is SGHRS and CDR2 YFSETQ.

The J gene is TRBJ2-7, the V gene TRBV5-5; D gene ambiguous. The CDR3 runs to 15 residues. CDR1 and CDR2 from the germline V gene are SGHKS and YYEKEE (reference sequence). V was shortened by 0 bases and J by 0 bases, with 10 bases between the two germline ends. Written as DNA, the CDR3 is TGTGCCAGCAGCTTGGGACTCCAAAGCTCCTACGAGCAGTACTTC. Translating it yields CASSLGLQSSYEQYF.

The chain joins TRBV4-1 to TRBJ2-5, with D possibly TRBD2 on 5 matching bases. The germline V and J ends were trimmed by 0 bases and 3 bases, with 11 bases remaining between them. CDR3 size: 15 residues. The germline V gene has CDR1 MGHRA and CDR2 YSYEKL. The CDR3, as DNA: TGCGCCAGCAGCCAAGATCAAACTAGGAAAGAGACCCAGTACTTC. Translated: CASSQDQTRKETQYF.

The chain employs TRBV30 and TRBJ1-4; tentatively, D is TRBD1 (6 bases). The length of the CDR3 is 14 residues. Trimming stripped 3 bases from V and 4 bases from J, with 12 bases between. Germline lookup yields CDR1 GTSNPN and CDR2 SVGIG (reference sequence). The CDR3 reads CAWSYGQFNEKLFF. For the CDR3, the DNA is TGTGCCTGGAGCTACGGACAGTTTAATGAAAAACTGTTTTTT.

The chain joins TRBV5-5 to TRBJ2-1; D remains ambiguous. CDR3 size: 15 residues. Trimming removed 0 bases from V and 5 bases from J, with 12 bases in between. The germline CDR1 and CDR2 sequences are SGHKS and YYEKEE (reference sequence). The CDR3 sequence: CASSLGALLHNEQFF. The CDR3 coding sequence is TGTGCCAGCAGCTTGGGTGCGCTATTGCACAATGAGCAGTTCTTC.

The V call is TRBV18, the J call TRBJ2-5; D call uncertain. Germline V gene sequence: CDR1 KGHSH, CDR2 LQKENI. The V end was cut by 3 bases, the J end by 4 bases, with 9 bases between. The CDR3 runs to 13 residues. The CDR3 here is CASSPGLRETQYF. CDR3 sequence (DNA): TGTGCCAGCTCACCTGGCCTTAGAGAGACCCAGTACTTC.

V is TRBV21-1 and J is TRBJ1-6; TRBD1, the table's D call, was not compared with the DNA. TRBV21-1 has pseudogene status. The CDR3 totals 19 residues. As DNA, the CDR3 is TGTGCCAGCAGCAAATCGAATCCACAGCTGGGCCCCTATAATTCACCCCTCCACTTT. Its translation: CASSKSNPQLGPYNSPLHF.

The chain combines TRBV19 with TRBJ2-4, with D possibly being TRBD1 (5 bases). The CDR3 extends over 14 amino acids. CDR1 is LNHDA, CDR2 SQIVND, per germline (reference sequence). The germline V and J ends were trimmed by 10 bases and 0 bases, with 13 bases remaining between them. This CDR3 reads CATSRDPAKNIQYF. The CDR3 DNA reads TGTGCCACAAGCAGGGATCCAGCCAAAAACATTCAGTACTTC.

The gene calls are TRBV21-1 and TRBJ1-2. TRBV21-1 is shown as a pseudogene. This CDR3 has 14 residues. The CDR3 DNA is TGTGCCAGCAGCTCTGCCTCTCTAAGCTATGGCTACACCTTC. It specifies CASSSASLSYGYTF.

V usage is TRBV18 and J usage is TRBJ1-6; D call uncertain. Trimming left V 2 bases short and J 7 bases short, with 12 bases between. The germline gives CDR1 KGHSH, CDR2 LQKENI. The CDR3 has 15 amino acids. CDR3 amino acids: CASSPEVAQNSPLHF. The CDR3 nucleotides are TGTGCCAGCTCACCAGAGGTCGCGCAGAATTCACCCCTCCACTTT.

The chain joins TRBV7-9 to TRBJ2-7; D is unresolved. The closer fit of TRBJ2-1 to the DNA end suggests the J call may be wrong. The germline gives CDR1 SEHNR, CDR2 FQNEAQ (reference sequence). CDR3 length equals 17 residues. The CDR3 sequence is CASSERGSPVRGYEQFF. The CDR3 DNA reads TGTGCCAGCAGCGAACGTGGATCCCCGGTTCGAGGCTACGAGCAGTTCTTC.

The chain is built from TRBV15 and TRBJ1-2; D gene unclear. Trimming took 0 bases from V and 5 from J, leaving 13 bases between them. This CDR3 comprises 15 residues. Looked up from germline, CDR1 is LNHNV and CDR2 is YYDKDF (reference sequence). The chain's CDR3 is CATSREGMADYGYTF. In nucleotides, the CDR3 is TGTGCCACCAGCAGAGAGGGTATGGCGGATTATGGCTACACCTTC.

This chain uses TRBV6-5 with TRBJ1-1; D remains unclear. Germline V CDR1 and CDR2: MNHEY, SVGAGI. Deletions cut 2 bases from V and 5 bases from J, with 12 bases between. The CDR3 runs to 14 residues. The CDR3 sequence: CASSYGGVGTEAFF. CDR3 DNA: TGTGCCAGCAGTTACGGCGGAGTTGGTACTGAAGCTTTCTTT.

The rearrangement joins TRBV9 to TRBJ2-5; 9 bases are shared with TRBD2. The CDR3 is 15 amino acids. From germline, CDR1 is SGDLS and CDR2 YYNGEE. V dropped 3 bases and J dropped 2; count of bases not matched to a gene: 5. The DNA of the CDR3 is TGTGCCAGCAGCGGACTAGCGGAAATACAAGAGACCCAGTACTTC. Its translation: CASSGLAEIQETQYF.

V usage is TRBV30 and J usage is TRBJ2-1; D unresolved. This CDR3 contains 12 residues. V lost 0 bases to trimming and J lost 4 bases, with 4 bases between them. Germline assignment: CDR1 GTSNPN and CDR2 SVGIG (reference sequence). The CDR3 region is CAWSVTYNEQFF. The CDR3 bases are TGTGCCTGGAGTGTAACGTACAATGAGCAGTTCTTC.

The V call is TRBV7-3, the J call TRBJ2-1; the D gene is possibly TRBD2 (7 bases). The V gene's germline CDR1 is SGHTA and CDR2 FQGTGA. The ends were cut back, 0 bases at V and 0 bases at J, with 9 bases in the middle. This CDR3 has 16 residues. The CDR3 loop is CASSLTGGASYNEQFF. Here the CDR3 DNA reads TGTGCCAGCAGCTTAACAGGGGGGGCCTCCTACAATGAGCAGTTCTTC.

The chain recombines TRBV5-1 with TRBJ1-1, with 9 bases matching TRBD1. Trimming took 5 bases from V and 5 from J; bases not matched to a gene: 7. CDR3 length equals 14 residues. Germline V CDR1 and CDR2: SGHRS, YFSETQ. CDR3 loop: CASSLQGARTEAFF. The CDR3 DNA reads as TGCGCCAGCAGTCTACAGGGGGCGCGAACTGAAGCTTTCTTT.

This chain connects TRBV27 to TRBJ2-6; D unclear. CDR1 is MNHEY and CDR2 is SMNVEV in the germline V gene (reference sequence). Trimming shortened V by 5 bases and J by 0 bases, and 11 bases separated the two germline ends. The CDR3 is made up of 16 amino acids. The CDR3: CASSPTPGSGANVLTF. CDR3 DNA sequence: TGTGCCAGCAGTCCGACACCCGGCTCTGGGGCCAACGTCCTGACTTTC.

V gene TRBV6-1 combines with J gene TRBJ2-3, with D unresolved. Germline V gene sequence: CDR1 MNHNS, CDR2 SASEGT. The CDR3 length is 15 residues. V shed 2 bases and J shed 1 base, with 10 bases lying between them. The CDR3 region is CASSELGDRTDTQYF. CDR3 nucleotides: TGTGCCAGCAGTGAATTAGGAGATCGCACAGATACGCAGTATTTT.

In DNA form, the CDR3 reads TGCAGTGGATGGGACAGCTACGAGCAGTACTTC. Its protein is CSGWDSYEQYF. This chain links TRBV20-1 with TRBJ2-7; 7 bases are shared with TRBD1. The CDR3 has 11 residues. Trimming at V came to 7 bases and at J to 3 bases, leaving 3 bases not matched to a gene. Germline V gene data show CDR1 as DFQATT and CDR2 as SNEGSKA (reference sequence).

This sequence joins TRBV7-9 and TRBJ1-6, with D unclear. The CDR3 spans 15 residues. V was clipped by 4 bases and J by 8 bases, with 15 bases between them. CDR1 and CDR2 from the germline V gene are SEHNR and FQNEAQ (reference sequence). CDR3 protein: CASSSPSRRYSPLHF. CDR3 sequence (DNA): TGTGCCAGCAGCTCACCAAGCCGGAGGTATTCACCCCTCCACTTT.

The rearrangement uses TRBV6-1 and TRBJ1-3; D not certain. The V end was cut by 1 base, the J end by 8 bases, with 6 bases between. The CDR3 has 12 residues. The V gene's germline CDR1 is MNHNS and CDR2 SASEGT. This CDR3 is CASSEGSDTIYF. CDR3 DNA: TGTGCCAGCAGTGAAGGGAGCGACACCATATATTTT.

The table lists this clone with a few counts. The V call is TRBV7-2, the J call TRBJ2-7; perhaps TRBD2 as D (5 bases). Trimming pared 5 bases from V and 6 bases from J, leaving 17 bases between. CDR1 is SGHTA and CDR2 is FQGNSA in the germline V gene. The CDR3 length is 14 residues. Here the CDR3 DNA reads TGTGCCAGCAGCCTCGGACTGGAGAGAGCCGAGCAGTACTTC. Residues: CASSLGLERAEQYF.

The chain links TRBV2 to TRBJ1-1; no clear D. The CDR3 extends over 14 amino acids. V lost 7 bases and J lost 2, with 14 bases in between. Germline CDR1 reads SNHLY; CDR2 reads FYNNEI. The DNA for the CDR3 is TGTGCCAGCATGACAAACACGGGAAACACTGAAGCTTTCTTT. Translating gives CASMTNTGNTEAFF. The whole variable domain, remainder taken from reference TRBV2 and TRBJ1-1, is EPEVTQTPSHQVTQMGQEVILRCVPISNHLYFYWYRQILGQKVEFLVSFYNNEISEKSEIFDDQFSVERPDGSNFTLKIRSTKLEDSAMYFCASMTNTGNTEAFFGQGTRLTVV.

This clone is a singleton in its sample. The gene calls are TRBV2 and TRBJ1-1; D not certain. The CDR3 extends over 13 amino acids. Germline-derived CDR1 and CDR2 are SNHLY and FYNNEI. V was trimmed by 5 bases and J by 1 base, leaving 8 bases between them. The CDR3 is CASSWAENTEAFF. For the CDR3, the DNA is TGTGCCAGCAGTTGGGCGGAGAACACTGAAGCTTTCTTT.

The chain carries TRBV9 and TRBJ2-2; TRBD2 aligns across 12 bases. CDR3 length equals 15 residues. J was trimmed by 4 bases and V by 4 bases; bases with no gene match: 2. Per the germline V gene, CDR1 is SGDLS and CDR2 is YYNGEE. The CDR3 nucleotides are TGTGCCAGCAGCCGGACTAGCGGGACCACCGGGGAGCTGTTTTTT. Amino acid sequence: CASSRTSGTTGELFF.

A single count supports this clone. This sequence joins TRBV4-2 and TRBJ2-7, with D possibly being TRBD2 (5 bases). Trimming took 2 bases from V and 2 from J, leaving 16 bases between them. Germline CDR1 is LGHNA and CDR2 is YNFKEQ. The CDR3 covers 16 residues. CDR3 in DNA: TGTGCCAGCAGCCAACGGACGGATGGACTCGCCTACGAGCAGTACTTC. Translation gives CASSQRTDGLAYEQYF.

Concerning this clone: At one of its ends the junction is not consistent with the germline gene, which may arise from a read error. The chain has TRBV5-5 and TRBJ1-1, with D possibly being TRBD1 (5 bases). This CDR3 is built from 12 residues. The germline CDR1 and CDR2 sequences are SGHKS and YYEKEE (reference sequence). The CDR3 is CASSYGNPDSQF. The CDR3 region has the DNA TGTGCCAGCAGCTACGGAAACCCCGACAGCCAATTT.

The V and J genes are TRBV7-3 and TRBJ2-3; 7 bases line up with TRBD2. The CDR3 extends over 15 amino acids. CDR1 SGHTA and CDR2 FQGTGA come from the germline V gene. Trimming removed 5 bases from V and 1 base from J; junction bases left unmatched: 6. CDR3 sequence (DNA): TGTGCCAGCAGCCCTACTAGCGCCCGCACAGATACGCAGTATTTT. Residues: CASSPTSARTDTQYF.